Below are 5 T cell receptor beta chains sequenced from a single sample in a study of CD8 T cells in Susac syndrome. Random hexamers were used to reverse transcribe an amount of roughly 0.45 to 1 ug RNA. TCRdb used MiXCR to reprocess the immunoSEQ multiplex PCR reads, holding one entry per CDR3 protein. The data show about 76,000 distinct CDR3 sequences, approximately 94% seen once. Sequences were obtained from CD8+ T cells from PBMCs. These receptors all stem from a human donor with Susac syndrome.

V and J are TRBV2 and TRBJ1-2; the match to TRBD1 covers 10 bases. This CDR3 has 14 amino acids. V trimming: 7 bases; J trimming: 0 bases; junction bases outside the gene matches: 2. CDR1 and CDR2 (germline): SNHLY, FYNNEI. The CDR3 sequence: CASNGQGANYGYTF. DNA of the CDR3: TGTGCCAGCAATGGACAGGGGGCTAACTATGGCTACACCTTC.

This clonotype was recorded a few times. This chain links TRBV7-2 with TRBJ2-7, with D hard to call. The CDR3 spans 15 residues. CDR1 is SGHTA, CDR2 FQGNSA, per germline. V lost 4 bases and J 2 bases, leaving 15 bases between the germline ends. CDR3 bases: TGTGCCAGCAGCTCTTCACGATCCGCTACCTACGAGCAGTACTTC. Amino acid sequence: CASSSSRSATYEQYF.

The V and J genes are TRBV7-2 and TRBJ2-5; no reliable D call. Between the trimmed V and J ends, which lost 2 bases and 3 bases, there was a span of 16 bases. The CDR3 is 16 amino acids. Germline V gene sequence: CDR1 SGHTA, CDR2 FQGNSA. DNA of the CDR3: TGTGCCAGCAGCTTATTAGAAGTTCCCTTAAAAGAGACCCAGTACTTC. It yields the protein CASSLLEVPLKETQYF.

This chain connects TRBV20-1 to TRBJ2-1, with 7 nucleotides matching TRBD2. The CDR3 length is 13 residues. Per germline, CDR1 DFQATT and CDR2 SNEGSKA (reference sequence). The V segment lost 7 bases and the J segment 7 bases; nucleotides outside the gene matches: 10. The CDR3 spells CSGGLGIENEQFF. The CDR3 DNA sequence: TGCAGTGGAGGACTAGGAATTGAGAATGAGCAGTTCTTC.

The genes are TRBV7-9 and TRBJ2-6, with D unclear. The germline CDR1 and CDR2 sequences are SEHNR and FQNEAQ (reference sequence). This CDR3 region has 15 residues. Deletions cut 2 bases from V and 0 bases from J, with 5 bases between. CDR3 nucleotides: TGTGCCAGCAGCTTAACCCACTCTGGGGCCAACGTCCTGACTTTC. It encodes CASSLTHSGANVLTF. Supplemented by reference TRBV7-9 and TRBJ2-6, the full variable domain reads DTGVSQNPRHKITKRGQNVTFRCDPISEHNRLYWYRQTLGQGPEFLTYFQNEAQLEKSRLLSDRFSAERPKGSFSTLEIQRTEQGDSAMYLCASSLTHSGANVLTFGAGSRLTVL.